This TCR beta chain was sequenced during a study of T cells in Graves' hyperthyroidism and ophthalmopathy. The TCR beta CDR3 regions underwent amplification using RNA transcripts as the source. With the HTBI primer set, the TCR CDR3 went through a first round of RT-PCR. TCRdb ran MiXCR on the multiplex PCR reads and lists one entry per CDR3 protein. The table includes about 700,000 distinct CDR3 sequences, just under 45% detected once. Germline CDR1 reads SGHTA; CDR2 reads FQGNSA. Germline trimming cut 5 bases from V and 4 bases from J; bases unmatched to any gene: 7. CDR3 length equals 14 residues. The study excluded patients with uncontrolled infection, other autoimmune disease, pregnancy or lactation.

Specimen: peripheral blood or thyroid tissue (not recorded which). This clonotype was sampled from an adult man with Graves' disease, either hyperthyroidism or ophthalmopathy (not recorded which). The chain has TRBV7-2 and TRBJ2-5; 7 bases are a match to TRBD2. CDR3 in DNA: TGTGCCAGCAGCCGTCTGGGAGGGCCAGAGACCCAGTACTTC. It specifies CASSRLGGPETQYF. Drawing the rest from reference TRBV7-2 and TRBJ2-5, the complete variable domain is GAGVSQSPSNKVTEKGKDVELRCDPISGHTALYWYRQSLGQGLEFLIYFQGNSAPDKSGLPSDRFSAERTGGSVSTLTIQRTQQEDSAVYLCASSRLGGPETQYFGPGTRLLVL.